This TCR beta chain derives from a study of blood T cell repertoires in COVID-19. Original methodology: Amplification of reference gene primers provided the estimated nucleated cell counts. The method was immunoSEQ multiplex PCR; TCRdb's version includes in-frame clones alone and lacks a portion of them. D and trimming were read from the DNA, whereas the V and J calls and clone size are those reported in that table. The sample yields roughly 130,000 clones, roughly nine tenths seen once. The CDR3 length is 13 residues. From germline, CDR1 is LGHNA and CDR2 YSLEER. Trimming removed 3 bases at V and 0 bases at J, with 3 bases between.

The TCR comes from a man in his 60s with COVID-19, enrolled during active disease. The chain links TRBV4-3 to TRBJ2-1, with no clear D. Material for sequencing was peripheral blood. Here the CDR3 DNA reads TGCGCCAGCAGCCACTCCTCCTACAATGAGCAGTTCTTC. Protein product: CASSHSSYNEQFF.